This T cell receptor beta chain comes out of a study of T cell changes during pregnancy in multiple sclerosis. Sequenced by immunoSEQ multiplex PCR; TCRdb stores in-frame clones only, minus some. This sample has 75,000 to 85,000 clones, with roughly 93% found just once. This sequence originates from a female donor with multiple sclerosis, enrolled in a pregnancy study. This specimen consisted of peripheral blood, obtained in the second trimester of pregnancy.

The CDR3 is CASSSGDVGEQYF. The CDR3 nucleotides are TGTGCCTCCTCTAGCGGGGATGTTGGCGAGCAGTACTTC. The rearrangement links TRBV19 to TRBJ2-7, with 9 nucleotides matching TRBD2. Germline trimming cut 11 bases from V and 6 bases from J; bases unmatched to any gene: 11. Germline CDR1 is LNHDA and CDR2 is SQIVND (reference sequence). The CDR3 contains 13 residues.